The 17 T cell receptor beta chains in this list originate from one sample, sequenced in a study of T cells in Graves' hyperthyroidism and ophthalmopathy. Regions amplified from RNA transcripts were the TCR beta CDR3 regions. Researchers ran a first-round RT-PCR on the TCR CDR3 using the HTBI primer set. TCRdb redid the calling of the multiplex PCR reads with MiXCR, one entry per CDR3 protein. Of over 300,000 distinct CDR3 sequences in the sample, about 15% were seen once. The sequenced sample was blood. These receptors were taken from a woman in her sixties or seventies with Graves' hyperthyroidism.

This clonotype was seen a few times. The chain uses TRBV19 and TRBJ2-3, with D possibly matching TRBD1 (7 bases). The germline V gene encodes CDR1 LNHDA and CDR2 SQIVND (reference sequence). The V end was cut by 0 bases, the J end by 4 bases, with 11 bases between. The CDR3 has 15 amino acids. CDR3 region: CASSIEEGAADTQYF. CDR3 nucleotide sequence: TGTGCCAGTAGTATAGAGGAGGGGGCAGCAGATACGCAGTATTTT.

This clonotype was counted at least ten times. The rearrangement links TRBV12-5 to TRBJ2-2; 12 nucleotides agree with TRBD2. Germline trimming cut 3 bases from V and 5 bases from J; bases unmatched to any gene: 13. The CDR3 spans 19 residues. CDR1 is LGHNT and CDR2 is FRNRAP in the germline V gene. The CDR3 reads CASGLIVTSGRLWTGELFF. CDR3 DNA: TGTGCTAGTGGTTTAATTGTTACTAGCGGGAGGCTGTGGACCGGGGAGCTGTTTTTT.

This clonotype was found many times. The chain joins TRBV12-3 or TRBV12-4 to TRBJ2-4; tentative D call: TRBD2 (7 bases). CDR3 length equals 17 residues. V was pared by 2 bases and J by 0 bases, with 14 bases between. CDR3 in amino acids: CASSLRGGPLAKNIQYF. The CDR3 DNA follows: TGTGCCAGCAGTTTAAGGGGGGGACCCCTAGCCAAAAACATTCAGTACTTC.

This clonotype was counted a few times. The chain employs TRBV19 and TRBJ1-5; D is unclear. Germline CDR1 is LNHDA and CDR2 is SQIVND (reference sequence). Trimming took off 4 bases at V and 3 bases at J, with 16 bases between the two ends. The CDR3 runs 16 residues. The CDR3 region has the DNA TGTGCCAGTAGTACCCACAGCGGGAACTCCAATCAGCCCCAGCATTTT. It translates to CASSTHSGNSNQPQHF.

This clonotype occurred a few times. The rearrangement joins TRBV6-1 to TRBJ1-5; D gene ambiguous. Germline CDR1 is MNHNS and CDR2 is SASEGT. The CDR3 spans 14 residues. Deletions cut 6 bases from V and 1 base from J, with 10 bases between. The CDR3 protein is CASSWSQSNQPQHF. The CDR3 region has the DNA TGTGCCAGCAGCTGGTCGCAAAGCAATCAGCCCCAGCATTTT.

The J gene is TRBJ2-2, the V gene TRBV12-3 or TRBV12-4, with a weak D call TRBD2 (6 bases). V gave up 1 base and J gave up 6 bases, with 18 bases separating them. CDR3 size: 17 residues. CDR3 protein: CASSLVSGEERAGELFF. In nucleotides, the CDR3 is TGTGCCAGCAGTTTAGTGTCCGGGGAGGAGAGGGCCGGGGAGCTGTTTTTT.

This clonotype was seen many times. The chain joins TRBV7-2 to TRBJ2-3; D uncertain. The CDR3 sequence is 14 residues long. Trimming pared 0 bases from V and 2 bases from J, leaving 6 bases between. In germline, CDR1 is SGHTA, CDR2 FQGNSA. The CDR3, as DNA: TGTGCCAGCAGCTTAGCCCATACCACAGATACGCAGTATTTT. As protein: CASSLAHTTDTQYF.

There are many counts of this clonotype. The J gene is TRBJ2-7, the V gene TRBV28; TRBD2 agrees at 12 bases. CDR1 is MDHEN, CDR2 SYDVKM, per germline. The CDR3 has 16 residues. After removal of 6 bases from V and 3 bases from J, the junction contained 9 bases not matched to a gene. The CDR3 reads CASRGGLAGRFYEQYF. CDR3 coding DNA: TGTGCCAGCAGAGGAGGACTAGCGGGAAGGTTCTACGAGCAGTACTTC. The complete variable domain, with remaining parts taken from reference TRBV28 and TRBJ2-7, reads DVKVTQSSRYLVKRTGEKVFLECVQDMDHENMFWYRQDPGLGLRLIYFSYDVKMKEKGDIPEGYSVSREKKERFSLILESASTNQTSMYLCASRGGLAGRFYEQYFGPGTRLTVT.

This clonotype was seen many times. This chain links TRBV2 with TRBJ2-7; 10 nucleotides match TRBD1. Germline V lookup: CDR1 SNHLY, CDR2 FYNNEI. The trim removed 4 bases at V and 7 bases at J, leaving 10 bases unmatched. The CDR3 runs to 15 residues. CDR3 sequence reads: CASSGRDRGLEEQYF. The CDR3 coding sequence is TGTGCCAGCAGTGGCCGGGACAGGGGTCTGGAGGAGCAGTACTTC.

About this clonotype itself: The junction differs from germline at one of its ends, possibly a read error. The chain joins TRBV30 to TRBJ2-3, with no clear D. This CDR3 region has 12 residues. Germline V lookup: CDR1 GTSNPN, CDR2 SVGIG (reference sequence). Here the CDR3 DNA reads TGTGTCTGGAGTCCCGGCACAGATACGCAGTATTTT. The encoded protein is CVWSPGTDTQYF.

This clonotype was found many times. The V call is TRBV6-1, the J call TRBJ1-2; unclear D gene. Germline lookup yields CDR1 MNHNS and CDR2 SASEGT. The ends were cut back, 7 bases at V and 8 bases at J, with 14 bases in the middle. The CDR3 sequence is 12 residues long. The CDR3 coding sequence is TGTGCCAGCACCCTAAGGGAAGGGGGCTACACCTTC. Translating it yields CASTLREGGYTF.

This chain connects TRBV9 to TRBJ1-2, with TRBD1 matching over 10 bases. Looked up from germline, CDR1 is SGDLS and CDR2 is YYNGEE. This CDR3 has 14 amino acids. Trimming took 5 bases from V and 4 from J; bases not matched to a gene: 5. DNA for the CDR3: TGTGCCAGCAGACTGGGGACAGGGGCCTATGGCTACACCTTC. This sequence encodes CASRLGTGAYGYTF.

The J gene is TRBJ2-1, the V gene TRBV6-5, with D uncertain. Germline values: CDR1 MNHEY, CDR2 SVGAGI. The CDR3 loop spans 14 amino acids. Trimming stripped 5 bases from V and 1 base from J, with 9 bases between. The CDR3 protein is CASSTARSYNEQFF. The DNA for the CDR3 is TGTGCCAGCAGTACTGCCAGGTCCTACAATGAGCAGTTCTTC.

This clonotype came up once. Germline is not matched at one junction end, which may reflect a read error. The rearrangement uses TRBV3-1 and TRBJ2-5, with D unresolved. Germline V gene sequence: CDR1 LGHDT, CDR2 YNNKEL (reference sequence). CDR3 length: 13 amino acids. In nucleotides, the CDR3 is TGCGCCACCAGGCCCAAGGATCAAGAGACCCAGTACTTC. Amino acid sequence: CATRPKDQETQYF.

This clonotype was recorded many times. J is TRBJ1-3 and V is TRBV7-3, with a weak D call TRBD1 (5 bases). Looked up from germline, CDR1 is SGHTA and CDR2 is FQGTGA. The CDR3 consists of 13 residues. V lost 5 bases, J lost 8 bases, and 13 bases lay in between. CDR3: CASSLSAGDTIYF. In DNA, the CDR3 is TGTGCCAGCAGCCTTTCTGCGGGGGACACCATATATTTT.

This clonotype was seen ten or more times. CDR3 DNA: TGTGCCAGCACCGAAGGGGCAGGGGGCTCACCCCTCCACTTT. Translating it yields CASTEGAGGSPLHF. The chain recombines TRBV2 with TRBJ1-6, with 8 positions matching TRBD1. This CDR3 is built from 14 residues. V dropped 7 bases and J dropped 10; count of bases not matched to a gene: 9. Germline assignment: CDR1 SNHLY and CDR2 FYNNEI.

The sample holds many counts of this clonotype. This sequence joins TRBV5-6 and TRBJ2-5; TRBD1 aligns across 8 bases. Trimming took 0 bases from V and 5 from J; bases not matched to a gene: 3. Germline V gene sequence: CDR1 SGHDT, CDR2 YYEEEE. The CDR3 is made up of 14 amino acids. CDR3 sequence (DNA): TGTGCCAGCAGCTTGGGAAGGACAGGGGAGACCCAGTACTTC. Its protein is CASSLGRTGETQYF.